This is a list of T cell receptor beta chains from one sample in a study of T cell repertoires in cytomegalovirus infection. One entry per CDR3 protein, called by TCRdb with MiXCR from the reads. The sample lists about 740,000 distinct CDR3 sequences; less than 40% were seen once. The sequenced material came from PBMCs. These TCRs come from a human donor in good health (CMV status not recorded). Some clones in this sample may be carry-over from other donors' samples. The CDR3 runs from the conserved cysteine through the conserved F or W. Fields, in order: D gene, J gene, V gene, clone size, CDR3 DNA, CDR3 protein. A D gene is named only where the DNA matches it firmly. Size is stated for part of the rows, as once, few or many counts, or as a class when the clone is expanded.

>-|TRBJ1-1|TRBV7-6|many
TGTGCCAGCAGCTCGGGGGTCTTGAACACTGAAGCTTTCTTT
CASSSGVLNTEAFF
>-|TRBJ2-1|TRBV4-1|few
TGCGCCAGCAGCCCGGCGGGCCAGGGTGGGTCCTACAATGAGCAGTTCTTC
CASSPAGQGGSYNEQFF
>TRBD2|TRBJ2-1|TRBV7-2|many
TGTGCCAGCAGCTTCGGAACGCGCGGGAGCCGGAATGAGCAGTTCTTC
CASSFGTRGSRNEQFF
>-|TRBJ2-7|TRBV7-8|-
TGTGCCAGCAGCTTAGAACTTATCGGGCCCCCAGGAGAGCAGTACTTC
CASSLELIGPPGEQYF
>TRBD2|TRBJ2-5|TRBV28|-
TGTGCCAGCAGTGTCAGCGGGGGGCAAGAGACCCAGTACTTC
CASSVSGGQETQYF
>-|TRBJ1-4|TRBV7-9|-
TGTGCCAGCAGCTTATTGCCCCCCCGAGGGGCTAATGAAAAACTGTTTTTT
CASSLLPPRGANEKLFF
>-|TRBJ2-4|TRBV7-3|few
TGTGCCAGCAGCGTCACTAGTAGGGACATTCAGTACTTC
CASSVTSRDIQYF
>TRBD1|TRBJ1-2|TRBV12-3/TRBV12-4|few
TGTGCCAGCAGTGGGGAGGGACAGGGTATCTATGGCTACACCTTC
CASSGEGQGIYGYTF
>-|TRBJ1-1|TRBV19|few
TGTGCCAGTACCGCGTGGGGGTTCGGGAACGGTGAAGCTTTCTTT
CASTAWGFGNGEAFF
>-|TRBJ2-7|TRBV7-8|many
TGTGCCAGCAGCTTAGCGACAGCAGGCTACGAGCAGTACTTC
CASSLATAGYEQYF
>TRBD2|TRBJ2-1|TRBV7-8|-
TGTGCCAGCAGCCGCGGGGGACTCTACAATGAGCAGTTCTTC
CASSRGGLYNEQFF
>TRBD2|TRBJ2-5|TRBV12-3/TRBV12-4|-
TGTGCCAGCAGTTCTCCACTAGCGGGAAGCCAAGAGACCCAGTACTTC
CASSSPLAGSQETQYF
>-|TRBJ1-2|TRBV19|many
TGTGCCAGTAGTCGGACTACTAGACCAGCTAACTATGGCTACACCTTC
CASSRTTRPANYGYTF
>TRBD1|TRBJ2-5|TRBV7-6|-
TGTGCTAGCAGCTTGCGGCAGGGGGTCGAGACCCAGTACTTC
CASSLRQGVETQYF
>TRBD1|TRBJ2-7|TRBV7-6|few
TGTGCCAGCAGCCGAACAGGGGGAGTTGTTTACGAGCAGTACTTC
CASSRTGGVVYEQYF
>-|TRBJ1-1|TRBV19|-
TGTGCCAGTACCACTTGGGCCAGGGAGGACACTGAAGCTTTCTTT
CASTTWAREDTEAFF
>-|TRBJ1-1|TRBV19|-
TGTGCCAGTAGTATACGGGTGGGGCCGGTGAACACTGAAGCTTTCTTT
CASSIRVGPVNTEAFF
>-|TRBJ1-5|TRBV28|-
TGTGCCAGCAGTTTAACAGGAGAGCAGCCCCAGCATTTT
CASSLTGEQPQHF
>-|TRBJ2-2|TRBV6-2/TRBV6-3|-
TGTGCCAGCAGTTACGCGGGGACCGGGGAGCTGTTTTTT
CASSYAGTGELFF
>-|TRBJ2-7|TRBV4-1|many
TGCGCCAGCAGCCAAGATTTAGGGGGGCCCTACGAGCAGTACTTC
CASSQDLGGPYEQYF
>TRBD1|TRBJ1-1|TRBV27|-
TGTGCCAGCAGTCCATACCGGGGACAGGGGATGACTGAAGCTTTCTTT
CASSPYRGQGMTEAFF
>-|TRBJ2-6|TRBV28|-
TGTGCCAGCAGGACTCCCGACGGTGGCGGGCGGGGGGCCAACGTCCTGACTTTC
CASRTPDGGGRGANVLTF
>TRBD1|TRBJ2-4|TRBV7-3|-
TGTGCCAGCAGCTTAGCCGGGACAGGGGTTGTCCAGTACTTC
CASSLAGTGVVQYF
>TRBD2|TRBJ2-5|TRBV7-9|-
TGTGCCAGCAGCTTAAGGGGACGGGGGGGGTCCCCAGAGACCCAGTACTTC
CASSLRGRGGSPETQYF
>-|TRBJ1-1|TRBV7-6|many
TGTGCCAGCAGCGTCTCGGGGGGCAAGGACACTGAAGCTTTCTTT
CASSVSGGKDTEAFF
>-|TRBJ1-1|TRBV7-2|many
TGTGCCAGCAGCTTATGGGGTAGGACTGAAGCTTTCTTT
CASSLWGRTEAFF
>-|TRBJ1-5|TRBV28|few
TGTGCCAGCAGTGCCGCTGAGGGTAGCAATCAGCCCCAGCATTTT
CASSAAEGSNQPQHF
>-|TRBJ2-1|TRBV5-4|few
TGTGCCAGCACACCGCGACTGGACTCCTACAATGAGCAGTTCTTC
CASTPRLDSYNEQFF
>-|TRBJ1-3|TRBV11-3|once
TGTGCCAGCAGCTCAGAGTTCGGAAACACCATATATTTT
CASSSEFGNTIYF
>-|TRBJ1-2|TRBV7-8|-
TGTGCCAGCACGCCCGGGACGAGGTCTAACTATGGCTACACCTTC
CASTPGTRSNYGYTF
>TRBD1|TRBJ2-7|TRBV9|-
TGTGCCAGCAGCGTAGCACAGGGGGACTACGAGCAGTACTTC
CASSVAQGDYEQYF